Listed below are T cell receptor beta chains from one sample, sequenced in a study of human T cells and chemical hapten exposure. TCRdb processed the RACE reads anew with MiXCR; each CDR3 protein has one entry. The sample consists of approximately 91,000 distinct CDR3 sequences, approximately 10% of them appearing once. The sample here was whole blood, taken in connection with sensitization to the hapten diphenylcyclopropenone (DPC). These receptors all come from a man aged 18 to 35 with alopecia areata. Some clones in this sample may be carry-over from other donors' samples. The CDR3 runs from the conserved cysteine through the conserved F or W. The order of the fields is D gene, J gene, clone size, V gene, CDR3 protein, CDR3 DNA. A D gene is named only where the DNA matches it firmly. Clone size appears in some rows only: once, few, many, or a class for an expanded clone.

.	TRBJ1-1	many	TRBV3-1	CASSQDRSDEAFF	TGTGCCAGCAGCCAAGATCGTTCAGATGAAGCTTTCTTT
TRBD1	TRBJ2-7	.	TRBV6-2/TRBV6-3	CASSGDRGLSYEQYF	TGTGCCAGCAGCGGGGACAGGGGATTATCCTACGAGCAGTACTTC
TRBD1	TRBJ1-5	few	TRBV5-5	CASSSGTALYSNQPQHF	TGTGCCAGCAGCTCCGGGACAGCTCTTTATAGCAATCAGCCCCAGCATTTT
.	TRBJ1-1	few	TRBV6-4	CASSTGSNTEAFF	TGTGCCAGCAGTACAGGCTCGAACACTGAAGCTTTCTTT
.	TRBJ2-1	few	TRBV7-3	CASSSPQNFHNEQFF	TGTGCCAGCAGCTCACCCCAGAACTTCCACAATGAGCAGTTCTTC
.	TRBJ2-2	few	TRBV7-2	CASSLAPGSNTGELFF	TGTGCCAGCAGCTTAGCGCCTGGGTCGAACACCGGGGAGCTGTTTTTT
TRBD1	TRBJ2-7	.	TRBV28	CASSTRQGSYEQYF	TGTGCCAGCAGTACGAGACAGGGCTCCTACGAGCAGTACTTC
.	TRBJ1-4	few	TRBV5-4	CASSAPGEKLFF	TGTGCCAGCAGCGCGCCAGGGGAAAAACTGTTTTTT
.	TRBJ1-2	.	TRBV9	CASSVGGRTRGYTF	TGTGCCAGCAGCGTAGGGGGAAGAACGCGTGGCTACACCTTC
TRBD2	TRBJ2-3	few	TRBV19	CASSGIAGGSFANTQYF	TGTGCCAGTAGTGGAATAGCGGGGGGGTCCTTTGCGAATACGCAGTATTTT
.	TRBJ2-2	few	TRBV6-2/TRBV6-3	CASSVTGELFF	TGTGCCAGCAGTGTAACCGGGGAGCTGTTTTTT
.	TRBJ1-5	many	TRBV5-1	CASSLEGRWNQPQHF	TGCGCCAGCAGCTTGGAGGGGAGGTGGAATCAGCCCCAGCATTTT
.	TRBJ2-2	.	TRBV15	CATSRELGGELFF	TGTGCCACCAGCAGAGAGTTGGGTGGGGAGCTGTTTTTT
.	TRBJ1-2	many	TRBV10-3	CAISVESWGYTF	TGTGCCATCAGTGTGGAGAGCTGGGGCTACACCTTC
TRBD1	TRBJ2-6	.	TRBV9	CASRGGRGSGANVLTF	TGTGCCAGCAGAGGGGGCAGGGGGTCAGGGGCCAACGTCCTGACTTTC
.	TRBJ1-1	few	TRBV29-1	CSVEGEAFF	TGCAGCGTTGAGGGTGAAGCTTTCTTT
TRBD1	TRBJ2-5	few	TRBV5-1	CASSFDRGRETQYF	TGCGCCAGCAGCTTTGACAGGGGGCGGGAGACCCAGTACTTC
.	TRBJ1-1	.	TRBV28	CASSLRAPEAFF	TGTGCCAGCAGCTTAAGGGCCCCTGAAGCTTTCTTT
TRBD2	TRBJ2-1	few	TRBV4-3	CASSQEAGGYNEQFF	TGCGCCAGCAGCCAAGAGGCGGGGGGTTACAATGAGCAGTTCTTC
TRBD1	TRBJ1-1	many	TRBV7-9	CASSLTSGGTEAFF	TGTGCCAGCAGCTTAACTTCAGGGGGCACTGAAGCTTTCTTT
TRBD1	TRBJ1-1	few	TRBV5-1	CASSTASPRGRTEAFF	TGCGCCAGCAGCACCGCATCCCCCAGGGGGCGTACAGAAGCTTTCTTT
.	TRBJ1-4	.	TRBV7-2	CASSPQVNRGEKLFF	TGTGCCAGCAGCCCCCAGGTTAATAGGGGTGAAAAACTGTTTTTT
.	TRBJ1-4	many	TRBV10-1	CASSAGSLNEKLFF	TGCGCCAGCAGTGCAGGCAGCCTGAATGAAAAACTGTTTTTT
.	TRBJ1-6	.	TRBV6-2/TRBV6-3	CASSYRGAGRSPLHF	TGTGCCAGCAGTTACCGTGGGGCAGGGCGATCACCCCTCCACTTT
TRBD2	TRBJ2-3	many	TRBV12-3/TRBV12-4	CASSYVAGGLDTQYF	TGTGCCAGCAGTTACGTAGCGGGGGGGCTAGATACGCAGTATTTT
.	TRBJ1-1	many	TRBV7-9	CASSSKSAVTEAFF	TGTGCCAGCAGCTCGAAGTCGGCGGTCACTGAAGCTTTCTTT
.	TRBJ1-1	.	TRBV20-1	CSASVPLGGAFF	TGCAGTGCTAGTGTCCCACTTGGTGGAGCTTTCTTT
.	TRBJ2-5	.	TRBV4-3	CASSQDRGTQYF	TGCGCCAGCAGCCAAGATAGGGGGACCCAGTACTTC
.	TRBJ2-7	many	TRBV4-1	CASSQVMAREEQYF	TGCGCCAGCAGCCAAGTGATGGCCAGGGAAGAGCAGTACTTC
.	TRBJ2-6	many	TRBV4-3	CASSQQFSSGANVLTF	TGCGCCAGCAGCCAACAATTTAGCTCTGGGGCCAACGTCCTGACTTTC
TRBD2	TRBJ2-5	.	TRBV6-1	CASSRSAGIETQYF	TGTGCCAGCAGCCGGTCAGCGGGGATAGAGACCCAGTACTTC
.	TRBJ1-5	many	TRBV4-1	CASSQDGVPRRQPQHF	TGCGCCAGCAGCCAAGATGGGGTCCCGAGGCGGCAGCCCCAGCATTTT
TRBD1	TRBJ2-7	.	TRBV18	CASLVDREAYEQYF	TGTGCCAGCTTGGTAGACAGGGAAGCCTACGAGCAGTACTTC
TRBD2	TRBJ2-1	many	TRBV7-3	CASSASGLADYNEQFF	TGTGCCAGCAGCGCGTCGGGACTAGCGGACTACAATGAGCAGTTCTTC
.	TRBJ2-5	.	TRBV20-1	CSASYIETQYF	TGCAGTGCTAGTTATATAGAGACCCAGTACTTC
TRBD1	TRBJ1-6	few	TRBV5-6	CASSLRDRPNSPLHF	TGTGCCAGCAGCTTGCGGGACAGACCCAATTCACCCCTCCACTTT
.	TRBJ1-5	few	TRBV3-1	CASSQDTSYQPQHF	TGTGCCAGCAGCCAAGATACCAGCTATCAGCCCCAGCATTTT
.	TRBJ2-3	few	TRBV7-6	CASSFSGADTQYF	TGTGCCAGCAGCTTCTCAGGGGCAGATACGCAGTATTTT
.	TRBJ2-3	many	TRBV20-1	CSARNTDTQYF	TGCAGTGCTAGAAACACAGATACGCAGTATTTT
.	TRBJ1-5	.	TRBV3-1	CASSRGGLGQPQHF	TGTGCCAGCAGCCGAGGGGGGTTGGGTCAGCCCCAGCATTTT
.	TRBJ1-3	.	TRBV12-3/TRBV12-4	CASRRGTVGNTIYF	TGTGCCAGCAGGCGTGGGACGGTTGGGAACACCATATATTTT
.	TRBJ2-7	.	TRBV20-1	CSARDYVDRSGYEQYF	TGCAGTGCTAGAGATTACGTCGACAGGTCTGGCTACGAGCAGTACTTC
.	TRBJ1-1	many	TRBV4-1	CASSQVGNWEAFF	TGCGCCAGCAGCCAAGTTGGGAATTGGGAAGCTTTCTTT
TRBD2	TRBJ2-7	few	TRBV6-2/TRBV6-3	CATKLAGTPYEQYF	TGTGCCACCAAACTAGCGGGGACCCCCTACGAGCAGTACTTC
.	TRBJ2-6	.	TRBV6-2/TRBV6-3	CASSDPASGANVLTF	TGTGCCAGCAGTGACCCTGCCTCTGGGGCCAACGTCCTGACTTTC
.	TRBJ2-3	once	TRBV29-1	CSVEDPRGDIPDTQYF	TGCAGCGTCGAGGATCCACGAGGGGATATCCCAGATACGCAGTATTTT